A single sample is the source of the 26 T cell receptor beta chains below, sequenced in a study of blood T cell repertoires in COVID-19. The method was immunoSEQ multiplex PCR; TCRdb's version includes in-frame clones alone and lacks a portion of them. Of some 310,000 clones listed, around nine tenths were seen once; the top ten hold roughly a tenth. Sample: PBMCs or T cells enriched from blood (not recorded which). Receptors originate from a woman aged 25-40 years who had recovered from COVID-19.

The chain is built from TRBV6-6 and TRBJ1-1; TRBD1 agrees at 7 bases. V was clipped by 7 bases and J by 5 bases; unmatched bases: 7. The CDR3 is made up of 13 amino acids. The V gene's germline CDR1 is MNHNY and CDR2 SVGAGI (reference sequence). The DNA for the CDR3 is TGTGCCAGCAAAAACAGGGGTGAAACTGAAGCTTTCTTT. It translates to CASKNRGETEAFF.

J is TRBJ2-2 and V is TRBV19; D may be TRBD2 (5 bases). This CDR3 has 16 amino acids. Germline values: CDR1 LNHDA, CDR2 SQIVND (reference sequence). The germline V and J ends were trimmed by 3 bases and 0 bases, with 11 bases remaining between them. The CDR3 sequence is CASSIMEAPNTGELFF. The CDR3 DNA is TGTGCCAGTAGTATTATGGAGGCTCCGAACACCGGGGAGCTGTTTTTT.

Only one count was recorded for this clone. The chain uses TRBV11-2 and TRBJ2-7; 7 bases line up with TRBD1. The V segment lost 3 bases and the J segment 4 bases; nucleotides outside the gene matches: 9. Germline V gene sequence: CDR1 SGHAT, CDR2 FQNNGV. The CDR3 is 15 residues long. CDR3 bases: TGTGCCAGCAGCTTCGAGACAGGGAATGCTTACGAGCAGTACTTC. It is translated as CASSFETGNAYEQYF.

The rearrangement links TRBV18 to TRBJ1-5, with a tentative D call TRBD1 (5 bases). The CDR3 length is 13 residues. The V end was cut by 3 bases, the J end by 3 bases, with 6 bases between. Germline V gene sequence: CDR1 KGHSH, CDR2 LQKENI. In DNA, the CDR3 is TGTGCCAGCTCACCGACAGACAATCAGCCCCAGCATTTT. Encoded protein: CASSPTDNQPQHF.

The CDR3 spells CAISGGGEDTEAFF. CDR3 sequence (DNA): TGTGCCATCAGTGGGGGAGGGGAGGACACTGAAGCTTTCTTT. J is TRBJ1-1 and V is TRBV10-3; the D gene is possibly TRBD1 (5 bases). The CDR3 is 14 residues long. Germline loops: CDR1 ENHRY, CDR2 SYGVKD. V dropped 4 bases and J dropped 3 bases, with 12 bases sitting between them.

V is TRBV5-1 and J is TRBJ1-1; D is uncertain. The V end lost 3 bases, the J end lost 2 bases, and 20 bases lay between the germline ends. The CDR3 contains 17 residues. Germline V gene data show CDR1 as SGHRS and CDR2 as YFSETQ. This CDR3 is CASSYGLPVQANTEAFF. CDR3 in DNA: TGCGCCAGCAGCTACGGACTGCCAGTGCAGGCAAACACTGAAGCTTTCTTT.

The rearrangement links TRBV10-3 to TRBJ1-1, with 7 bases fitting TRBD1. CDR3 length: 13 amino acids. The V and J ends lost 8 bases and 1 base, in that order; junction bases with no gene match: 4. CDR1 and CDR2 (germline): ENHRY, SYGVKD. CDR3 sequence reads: CAIATGENTEAFF. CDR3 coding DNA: TGTGCCATCGCAACAGGGGAGAACACTGAAGCTTTCTTT.

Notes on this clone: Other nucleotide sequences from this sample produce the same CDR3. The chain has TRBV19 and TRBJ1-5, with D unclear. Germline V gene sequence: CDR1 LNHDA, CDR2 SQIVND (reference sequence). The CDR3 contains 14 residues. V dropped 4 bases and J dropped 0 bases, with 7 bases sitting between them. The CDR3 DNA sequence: TGTGCCAGTAGTAGCGGAAATAGCAATCAGCCCCAGCATTTT. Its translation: CASSSGNSNQPQHF.

The CDR3 DNA sequence: TGTGCCAGCAGCTTAAACCGGGACAGGCGTAATAACTATGGCTACACCTTC. Its protein product is CASSLNRDRRNNYGYTF. The rearrangement uses TRBV11-2 and TRBJ1-2; 8 bases fit TRBD1. CDR3 length: 17 amino acids. Trimming removed 2 bases from V and 1 base from J; junction bases left unmatched: 9. Germline V gene data show CDR1 as SGHAT and CDR2 as FQNNGV.

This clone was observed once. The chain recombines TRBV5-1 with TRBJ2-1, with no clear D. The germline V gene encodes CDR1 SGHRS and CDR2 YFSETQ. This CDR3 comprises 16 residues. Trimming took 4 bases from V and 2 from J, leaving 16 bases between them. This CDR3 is CASSRQAVNAYNEQFF. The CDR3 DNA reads TGCGCCAGCAGCCGTCAAGCTGTTAACGCCTACAATGAGCAGTTCTTC. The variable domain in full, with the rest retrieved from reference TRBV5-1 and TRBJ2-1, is KAGVTQTPRYLIKTRGQQVTLSCSPISGHRSVSWYQQTPGQGLQFLFEYFSETQRNKGNFPGRFSGRQFSNSRSEMNVSTLELGDSALYLCASSRQAVNAYNEQFFGPGTRLTVL.

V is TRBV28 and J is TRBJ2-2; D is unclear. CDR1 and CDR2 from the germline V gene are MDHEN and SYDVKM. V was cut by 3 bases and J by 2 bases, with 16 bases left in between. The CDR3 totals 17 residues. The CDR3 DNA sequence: TGTGCCAGCAGTTTCGGGTTCCTAAAAGACAACACCGGGGAGCTGTTTTTT. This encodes CASSFGFLKDNTGELFF.

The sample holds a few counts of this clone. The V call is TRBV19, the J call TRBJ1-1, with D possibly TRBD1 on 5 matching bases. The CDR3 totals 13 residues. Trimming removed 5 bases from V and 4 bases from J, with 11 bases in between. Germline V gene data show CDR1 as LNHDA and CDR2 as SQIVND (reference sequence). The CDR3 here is CASSSGEGTEAFF. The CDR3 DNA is TGTGCCAGTAGTTCGGGGGAGGGCACTGAAGCTTTCTTT.

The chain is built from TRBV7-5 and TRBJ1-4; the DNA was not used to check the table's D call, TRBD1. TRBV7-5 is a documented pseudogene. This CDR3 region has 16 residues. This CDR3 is CARSLAFRVPNEKLFF. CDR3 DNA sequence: TGTGCCAGAAGCTTAGCTTTCAGGGTACCTAATGAAAAACTGTTTTTT.

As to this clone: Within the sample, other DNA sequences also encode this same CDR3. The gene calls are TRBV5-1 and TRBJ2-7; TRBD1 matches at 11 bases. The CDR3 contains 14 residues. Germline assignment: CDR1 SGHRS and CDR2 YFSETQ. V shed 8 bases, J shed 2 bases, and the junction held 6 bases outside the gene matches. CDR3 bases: TGCGCCAGTTCCCCGGGACAGGGGGCCTACGAGCAGTACTTC. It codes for CASSPGQGAYEQYF.

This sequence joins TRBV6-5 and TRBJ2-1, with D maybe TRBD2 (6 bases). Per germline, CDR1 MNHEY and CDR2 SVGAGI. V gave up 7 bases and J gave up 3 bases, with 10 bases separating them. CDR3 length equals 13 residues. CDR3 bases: TGTGCCAGCATGACGGGAGACTACAATGAGCAGTTCTTC. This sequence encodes CASMTGDYNEQFF.

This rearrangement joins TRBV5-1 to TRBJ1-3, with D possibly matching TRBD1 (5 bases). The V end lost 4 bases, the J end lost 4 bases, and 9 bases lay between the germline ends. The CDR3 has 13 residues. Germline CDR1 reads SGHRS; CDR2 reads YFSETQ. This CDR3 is CASSLNRGNTIYF. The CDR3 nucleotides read TGCGCCAGCAGCCTAAACAGGGGAAACACCATATATTTT.

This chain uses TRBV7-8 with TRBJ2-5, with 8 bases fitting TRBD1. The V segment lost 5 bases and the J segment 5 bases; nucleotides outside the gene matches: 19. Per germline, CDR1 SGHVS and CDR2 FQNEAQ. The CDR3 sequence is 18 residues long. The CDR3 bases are TGTGCCAGCAGCACTCGCATGCGACAGGGGTTGAGATCGGAGACCCAGTACTTC. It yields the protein CASSTRMRQGLRSETQYF.

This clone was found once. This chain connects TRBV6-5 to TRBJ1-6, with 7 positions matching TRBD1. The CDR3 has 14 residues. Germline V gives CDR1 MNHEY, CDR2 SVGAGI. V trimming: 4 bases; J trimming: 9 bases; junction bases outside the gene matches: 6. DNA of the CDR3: TGTGCCAGCAGTTTGGAGACAGGGTTTTCACCCCTCCACTTT. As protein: CASSLETGFSPLHF.

The CDR3 spells CASSQSGQGSTDTQYF. CDR3 in DNA: TGTGCCAGCAGCCAATCGGGACAGGGAAGCACAGATACGCAGTATTTT. The chain recombines TRBV16 with TRBJ2-3; 9 bases are shared with TRBD1. J lost 0 bases, V lost 0 bases, and 1 base had no gene match. Germline V gives CDR1 KGHSY, CDR2 FQNENV. This CDR3 is 16 amino acids long.

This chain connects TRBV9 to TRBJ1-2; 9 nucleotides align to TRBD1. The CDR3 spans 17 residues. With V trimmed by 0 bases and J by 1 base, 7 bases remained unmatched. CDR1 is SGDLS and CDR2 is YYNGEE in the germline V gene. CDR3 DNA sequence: TGTGCCAGCAGCGTAGCTGGGACAGGGAACTTTAACTATGGCTACACCTTC. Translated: CASSVAGTGNFNYGYTF.

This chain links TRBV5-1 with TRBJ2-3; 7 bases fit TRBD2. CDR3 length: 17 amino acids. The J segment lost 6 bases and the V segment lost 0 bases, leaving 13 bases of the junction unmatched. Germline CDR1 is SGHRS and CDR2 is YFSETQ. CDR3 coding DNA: TGCGCCAGCAGCTTGGAATCCTCCCCGGGAGGCGGCGATACGCAGTATTTT. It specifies CASSLESSPGGGDTQYF. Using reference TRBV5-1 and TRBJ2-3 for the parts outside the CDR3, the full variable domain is KAGVTQTPRYLIKTRGQQVTLSCSPISGHRSVSWYQQTPGQGLQFLFEYFSETQRNKGNFPGRFSGRQFSNSRSEMNVSTLELGDSALYLCASSLESSPGGGDTQYFGPGTRLTVL.

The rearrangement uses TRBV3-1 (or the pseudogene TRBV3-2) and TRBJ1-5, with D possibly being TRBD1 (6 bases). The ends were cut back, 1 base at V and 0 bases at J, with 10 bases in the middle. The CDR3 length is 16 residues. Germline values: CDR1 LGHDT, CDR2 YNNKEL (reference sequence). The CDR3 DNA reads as TGTGCCAGCAGCCAAGTCTCAGGGGTTAGCAATCAGCCCCAGCATTTT. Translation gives CASSQVSGVSNQPQHF.

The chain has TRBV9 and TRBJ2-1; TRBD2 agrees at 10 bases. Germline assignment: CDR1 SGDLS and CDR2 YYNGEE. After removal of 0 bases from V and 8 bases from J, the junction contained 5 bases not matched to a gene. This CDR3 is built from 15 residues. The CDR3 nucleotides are TGTGCCAGCAGCGTAGACTGGACTAGCGGACATGAGCAGTTCTTC. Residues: CASSVDWTSGHEQFF.

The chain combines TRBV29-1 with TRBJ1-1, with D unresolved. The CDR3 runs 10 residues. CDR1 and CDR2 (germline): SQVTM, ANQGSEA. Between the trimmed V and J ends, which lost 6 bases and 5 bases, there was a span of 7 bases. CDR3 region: CSVQVTEAFF. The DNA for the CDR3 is TGCAGCGTCCAGGTTACTGAAGCTTTCTTT. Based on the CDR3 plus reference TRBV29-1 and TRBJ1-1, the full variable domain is SAVISQKPSRDICQRGTSLTIQCQVDSQVTMMFWYRQQPGQSLTLIATANQGSEATYESGFVIDKFPISRPNLTFSTLTVSNMSPEDSSIYLCSVQVTEAFFGQGTRLTVV.

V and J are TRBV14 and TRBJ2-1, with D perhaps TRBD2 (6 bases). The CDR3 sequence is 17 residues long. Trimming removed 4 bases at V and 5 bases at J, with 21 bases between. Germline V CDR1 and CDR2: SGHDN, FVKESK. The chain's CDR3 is CASSRMTRGVRDNEQFF. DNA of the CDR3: TGTGCCAGCAGCCGAATGACTAGAGGGGTTCGCGACAATGAGCAGTTCTTC.

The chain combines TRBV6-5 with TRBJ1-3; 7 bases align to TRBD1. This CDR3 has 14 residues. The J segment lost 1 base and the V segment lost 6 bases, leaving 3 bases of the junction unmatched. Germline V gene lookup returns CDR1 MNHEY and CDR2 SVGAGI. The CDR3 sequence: CASSAGGSGNTIYF. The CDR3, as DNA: TGTGCCAGCAGCGCAGGGGGTTCTGGAAACACCATATATTTT.